These T cell receptor beta chains were read from a single sample in a study of beta chain features in type 1 diabetes. The assay was immunoSEQ multiplex PCR, and TCRdb's table has in-frame clones only and misses some. The data contain roughly 380,000 clones, about 20% of them seen just once; the ten biggest clones take up under 0.055%. The sequenced sample consisted of naive CD4+ T cells from blood. The receptors here all came from a woman between 18 and 29 years old in good health. Both conserved end residues are part of each CDR3. D genes are given only for firm matches. Only part of the rows carry a size: once, few, many, or a class if the clone is expanded.

V	D	size	J	DNA	CDR3
TRBV5-5	.	.	TRBJ2-7	TGTGCCAGCAGTTCTAGGACTGGGTTTTTGTACGAGCAGTACTTC	CASSSRTGFLYEQYF
TRBV10-3	TRBD1	.	TRBJ2-1	TGTGCCATCAGACGCGATACCGGGACAGGGATGAATGAGCAGTTCTTC	CAIRRDTGTGMNEQFF
TRBV9	TRBD1	.	TRBJ1-2	TGTGCCAGCAGCGTAGGCCCCCAGGGGGTGAGCTATGGCTACACCTTC	CASSVGPQGVSYGYTF
TRBV5-6	.	few	TRBJ2-1	TGTGCCAGCAGTTTTTTTGCCCCCCGGGATGAGCAGTTCTTC	CASSFFAPRDEQFF
TRBV4-2	TRBD2	.	TRBJ2-3	TGTGCCAGCACCCCCCGGCCTAGCGGGAGTATGACGCAGTATTTT	CASTPRPSGSMTQYF
TRBV29-1	.	few	TRBJ1-5	TGCAGCGTTGGTTCGGGAGGTCAGCCCCAGCATTTT	CSVGSGGQPQHF
TRBV6-5	.	.	TRBJ2-1	TGTGCCAGCAGTACCCCGAGACACCCCAATGAGCAGTTCTTC	CASSTPRHPNEQFF
TRBV27	.	.	TRBJ1-2	TGTGCCAGCAGTTTATCGGGGCTCGCCTATGGCTACACCTTC	CASSLSGLAYGYTF
TRBV5-4	TRBD1	few	TRBJ1-2	TGTGCCAGCAGCCTGGACAGGAACTATGGCTACACCTTC	CASSLDRNYGYTF
TRBV14	.	few	TRBJ2-7	TGTGCCAGCAGCCAAAATTCAGGAGGCGAGCAGTACTTC	CASSQNSGGEQYF
TRBV5-8	.	.	TRBJ1-1	TGTGCCAGCAGTTCAGGGTTACACACTGAAGCTTTCTTT	CASSSGLHTEAFF
TRBV5-1	.	few	TRBJ2-1	TGCGCCAGCAGCTTGGACCCGAGCTCCTACAATGAGCAGTTCTTC	CASSLDPSSYNEQFF
TRBV7-2	.	.	TRBJ2-3	TGTGCCAGCAGCCTACCTCTAGGTTCCACAGATACGCAGTATTTT	CASSLPLGSTDTQYF
TRBV5-1	.	.	TRBJ1-6	TGCGCCAGCAGCTTCGACAGGAGCTCCTATAATTCACCCCTCCACTTT	CASSFDRSSYNSPLHF
TRBV9	.	few	TRBJ1-2	TGTGCCAGCAGCGTAGCTCAGGGTAGGGTCGATGGCTACACCTTC	CASSVAQGRVDGYTF
TRBV7-6	.	.	TRBJ2-3	TGTGCCAGCAGTGTGACCAGGGATGATACGCAGTATTTT	CASSVTRDDTQYF
TRBV5-1	TRBD1	.	TRBJ1-1	TGCGCCAGCAGCTTGGACAGGGGTAGGGCTGAAGCTTTCTTT	CASSLDRGRAEAFF
TRBV29-1	.	few	TRBJ1-2	TGCAGCGTTGATCCGGGGACTTATGGCTACACCTTC	CSVDPGTYGYTF
TRBV9	TRBD1	.	TRBJ1-5	TGTGCCAGCAGCACCTCAGGGGGTAGCAATCAGCCCCAGCATTTT	CASSTSGGSNQPQHF
TRBV2	TRBD1	.	TRBJ2-3	TGTGCCAGCAGTTTACAGGGGGTAGGAGATACGCAGTATTTT	CASSLQGVGDTQYF
TRBV28	.	.	TRBJ1-2	TGTGCCAGCAAACAGGCAAATTATGGCTACACCTTC	CASKQANYGYTF
TRBV7-2	TRBD2	few	TRBJ2-5	TGTGCCAGCACCTCACTAGCGGAAGAGACCCAGTACTTC	CASTSLAEETQYF
TRBV18	.	few	TRBJ2-3	TGTGCCAGCTCACCGGACTCTCTCTCGAGAGATACGCAGTATTTT	CASSPDSLSRDTQYF
TRBV27	.	.	TRBJ2-7	TGTGCCAGCAGTTTATCGATCCGCGGGACCGAGTCCTACGAGCAGTACTTC	CASSLSIRGTESYEQYF
TRBV5-1	TRBD2	.	TRBJ2-7	TGCGCCAGCAGCTTGGGACTAGCGGATAATTACGAGCAGTACTTC	CASSLGLADNYEQYF
TRBV30	.	few	TRBJ1-5	TGTGCCTGGAGTGTTGCGATAAGCAATCAGCCCCAGCATTTT	CAWSVAISNQPQHF
TRBV6-5	TRBD1	few	TRBJ2-2	TGTGCCAGCAGTCCGCCGGGACAGGGGGCCGGGGAGCTGTTTTTT	CASSPPGQGAGELFF
TRBV5-6	.	.	TRBJ2-5	TGTGCCAGCAGTTCTCGAGAGACCCAGTACTTC	CASSSRETQYF
TRBV30	.	.	TRBJ2-3	TGTGCCTGGAGCCCGTCGGCAGATACGCAGTATTTT	CAWSPSADTQYF
TRBV12-5	TRBD2	.	TRBJ2-7	TGTGCTAGTGGCCCGGGACTAGCGGGAGTCTACGAGCAGTACTTC	CASGPGLAGVYEQYF
TRBV5-6	.	.	TRBJ2-5	TGTGCCAGCAGCCGAGGGAGTCTCCAAGAGACCCAGTACTTC	CASSRGSLQETQYF
TRBV9	.	few	TRBJ2-1	TGTGCCAGCAGCGTAGCGGTGTCCTACAATGAGCAGTTCTTC	CASSVAVSYNEQFF
TRBV27	.	few	TRBJ1-1	TGTGCCAGCAGCTTTCGGGGGTCCACTGAAGCTTTCTTT	CASSFRGSTEAFF
TRBV6-6	.	few	TRBJ2-7	TGTGCCAGCAGTTACTCGAGAGACAGACTTTTGGGGCAGTACTTC	CASSYSRDRLLGQYF
TRBV18	.	.	TRBJ1-1	TGTGCCAGCTCTCCTCTGAACACTGAAGCTTTCTTT	CASSPLNTEAFF
TRBV19	.	.	TRBJ1-2	TGTGCCAGTAGTATCCGACAGGCCTATGGCTACACCTTC	CASSIRQAYGYTF
TRBV7-9	.	.	TRBJ1-4	TGTGCCAGCAGTCGAGACAGGATCCTTAATGAAAAACTGTTTTTT	CASSRDRILNEKLFF
TRBV28	.	.	TRBJ1-1	TGTGCCAGCAGTCCCGTCCTTCTCCAGGCGGAAGCTTTCTTT	CASSPVLLQAEAFF
TRBV6-1	.	few	TRBJ1-1	TGTGCCAGCAGTTTCGACAGGTCGAACACTGAAGCTTTCTTT	CASSFDRSNTEAFF
TRBV7-2	.	.	TRBJ1-5	TGTGCCAGCAGCTTGATACACAATCAGCCCCAGCATTTT	CASSLIHNQPQHF
TRBV11-1	.	.	TRBJ2-3	TGTGCCAGCAGCATCGGACAGCCAGATACGCAGTATTTT	CASSIGQPDTQYF
TRBV5-1	TRBD1	few	TRBJ1-1	TGCGCCAGCAGCTTGCGGGACAGGGGTTCCACTGAAGCTTTCTTT	CASSLRDRGSTEAFF
TRBV25-1	TRBD1	.	TRBJ2-3	TGTGCCAGCGCATCCGGGACAGGGGGTACGCAGTATTTT	CASASGTGGTQYF
TRBV29-1	TRBD1	few	TRBJ2-3	TGCAGCGCAGACAGGGGGCGCACAGATACGCAGTATTTT	CSADRGRTDTQYF
TRBV18	TRBD1	.	TRBJ2-7	TGTGCCAGCTCACCAGGGACAGGGATTATAGTGGCCTACGAGCAGTACTTC	CASSPGTGIIVAYEQYF
TRBV30	.	.	TRBJ1-2	TGTGCCTGGAGTGCCCGCCCCCCCGGCGGGAACTATGGCTACACCTTC	CAWSARPPGGNYGYTF
TRBV4-1	TRBD2	few	TRBJ2-7	TGCGCCAGCAGCCAACTACGACTAGCGGCCTACGAGCAGTACTTC	CASSQLRLAAYEQYF
TRBV29-1	.	.	TRBJ1-5	TGCAGCGTTGAAGAACAAGGCAATCAGCCCCAGCATTTT	CSVEEQGNQPQHF
TRBV6-1	.	few	TRBJ1-3	TGTGCCAGCAGTGGACAGGACCCGACCATCTCTGGAAACACCATATATTTT	CASSGQDPTISGNTIYF
TRBV7-6	TRBD2	.	TRBJ2-1	TGTGCCAGCAGCTCAACCCCCCCTAGCGGGGTAGCTAGTGAGCAGTTCTTC	CASSSTPPSGVASEQFF
TRBV11-2	.	.	TRBJ2-3	TGTGCCAGCAGCTTAGAGGCGAACGGAGCTACGCAGTATTTT	CASSLEANGATQYF
TRBV29-1	.	.	TRBJ2-7	TGCAGCGTCGCTGGTTCGGGACAGGGGGGAGGACTAGCGGTACGGGACGAGCAGTACTTC	CSVAGSGQGGGLAVRDEQYF
TRBV6-5	TRBD1	.	TRBJ1-1	TGTGCCAGCAGCCGTGGACAGGGAAACACTGAAGCTTTCTTT	CASSRGQGNTEAFF
TRBV9	.	.	TRBJ2-1	TGTGCCAGCAGCGTTCAGGGAGGTGAGCAGTTCTTC	CASSVQGGEQFF